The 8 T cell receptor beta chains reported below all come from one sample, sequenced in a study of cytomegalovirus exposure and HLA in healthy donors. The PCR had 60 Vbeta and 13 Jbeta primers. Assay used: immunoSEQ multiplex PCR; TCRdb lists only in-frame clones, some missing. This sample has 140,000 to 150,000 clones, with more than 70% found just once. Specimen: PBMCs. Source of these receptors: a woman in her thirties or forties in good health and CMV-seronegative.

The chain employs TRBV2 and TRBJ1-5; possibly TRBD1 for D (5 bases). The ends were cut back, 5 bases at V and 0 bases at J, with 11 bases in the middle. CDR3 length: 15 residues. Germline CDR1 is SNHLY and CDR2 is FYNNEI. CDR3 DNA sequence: TGTGCCAGCAGTTCAGGGCGGTATAGCAATCAGCCCCAGCATTTT. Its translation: CASSSGRYSNQPQHF.

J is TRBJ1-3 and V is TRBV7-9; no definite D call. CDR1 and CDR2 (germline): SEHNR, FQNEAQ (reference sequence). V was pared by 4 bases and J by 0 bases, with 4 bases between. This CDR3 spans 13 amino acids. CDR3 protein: CASSSNSGNTIYF. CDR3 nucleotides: TGTGCCAGCAGCTCCAACTCTGGAAACACCATATATTTT.

The DNA of the CDR3 is TGTGCCAGCAGCTTGGATCGTCTCAGCTATGGCTACACCTTC. Translated: CASSLDRLSYGYTF. The V call is TRBV5-4, the J call TRBJ1-2; unclear D gene. The V end lost 0 bases, the J end lost 4 bases, and 10 bases lay between the germline ends. Germline V gene data show CDR1 as SGHNT and CDR2 as YYREEE (reference sequence). The CDR3 consists of 14 residues.

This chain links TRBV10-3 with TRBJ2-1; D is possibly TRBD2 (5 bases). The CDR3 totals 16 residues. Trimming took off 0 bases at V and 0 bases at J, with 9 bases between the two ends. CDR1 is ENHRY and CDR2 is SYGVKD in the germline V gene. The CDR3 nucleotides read TGTGCCATCAGTGAGTCGGAGCGGTTCTCCTACAATGAGCAGTTCTTC. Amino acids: CAISESERFSYNEQFF.

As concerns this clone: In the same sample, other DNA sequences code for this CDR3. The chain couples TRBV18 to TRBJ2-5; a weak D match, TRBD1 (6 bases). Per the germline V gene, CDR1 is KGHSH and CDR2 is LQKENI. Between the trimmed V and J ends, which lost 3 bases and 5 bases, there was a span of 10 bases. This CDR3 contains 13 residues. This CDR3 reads CASSPGQQETQYF. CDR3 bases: TGTGCCAGCTCACCCGGACAGCAGGAGACCCAGTACTTC. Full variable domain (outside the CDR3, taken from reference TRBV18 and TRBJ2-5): NAGVMQNPRHLVRRRGQEARLRCSPMKGHSHVYWYRQLPEEGLKFMVYLQKENIIDESGMPKERFSAEFPKEGPSILRIQQVVRGDSAAYFCASSPGQQETQYFGPGTRLLVL.

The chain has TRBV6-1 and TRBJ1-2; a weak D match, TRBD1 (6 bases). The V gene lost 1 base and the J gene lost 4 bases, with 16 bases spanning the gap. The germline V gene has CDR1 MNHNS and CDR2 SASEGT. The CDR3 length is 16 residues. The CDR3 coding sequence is TGTGCCAGCAGTGAAGGGGGCCTAAGGGGGGGCTATGGCTACACCTTC. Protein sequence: CASSEGGLRGGYGYTF.

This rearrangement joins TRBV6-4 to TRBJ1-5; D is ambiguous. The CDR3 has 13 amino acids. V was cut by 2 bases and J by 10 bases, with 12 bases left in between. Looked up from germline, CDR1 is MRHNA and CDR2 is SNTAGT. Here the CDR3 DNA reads TGTGCCAGCAGTGACGGATCAGGACTTCCCCAGCATTTT. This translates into CASSDGSGLPQHF.

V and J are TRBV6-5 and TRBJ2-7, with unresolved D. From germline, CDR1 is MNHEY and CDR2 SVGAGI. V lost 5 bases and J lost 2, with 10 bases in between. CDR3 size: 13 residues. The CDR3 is CASSAKITYEQYF. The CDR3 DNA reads TGTGCCAGCAGTGCGAAGATCACCTACGAGCAGTACTTC.